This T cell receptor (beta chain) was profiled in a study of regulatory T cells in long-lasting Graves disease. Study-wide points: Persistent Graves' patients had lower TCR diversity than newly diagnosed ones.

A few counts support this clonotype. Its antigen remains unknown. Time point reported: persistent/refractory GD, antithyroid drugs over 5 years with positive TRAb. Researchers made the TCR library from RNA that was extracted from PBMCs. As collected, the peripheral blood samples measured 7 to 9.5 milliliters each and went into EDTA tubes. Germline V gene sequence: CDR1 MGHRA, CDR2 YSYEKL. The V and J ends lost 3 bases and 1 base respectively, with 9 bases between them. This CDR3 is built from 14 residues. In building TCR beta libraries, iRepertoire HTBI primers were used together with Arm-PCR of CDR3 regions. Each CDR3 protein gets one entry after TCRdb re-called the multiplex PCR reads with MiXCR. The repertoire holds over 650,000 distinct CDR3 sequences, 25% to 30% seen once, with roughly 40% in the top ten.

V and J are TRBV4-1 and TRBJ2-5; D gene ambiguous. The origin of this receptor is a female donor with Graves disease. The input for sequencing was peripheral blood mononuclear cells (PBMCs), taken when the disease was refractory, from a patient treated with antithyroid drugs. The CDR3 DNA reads TGCGCCAGCAGCCACCGCCAGGTCCAAGAGACCCAGTACTTC. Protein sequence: CASSHRQVQETQYF.